The rows below give T cell receptor beta chains drawn from one sample of a study of T cell responses to AZD1222 COVID-19 vaccine. Libraries were prepared by immunoSEQ multiplex PCR; TCRdb keeps only in-frame clonotypes and omits some of them. The table has about 140,000 clones, about nine tenths seen once. Sequencing was performed on peripheral blood, taken 28 days after the second AZD1222 dose. The receptors were sampled from an adult who received the AZD1222 COVID-19 vaccine. Each CDR3 is given with its conserved first and last residue. D genes are given only for firm matches. Clone size is shown for a subset of rows, as once, few, many or a class of expanded clone.

j_call	clone_size	d_call	v_call	cdr3_aa	cdr3_nt
TRBJ1-1	NA	TRBD1	TRBV7-9	CASSPGTGRNTEAFF	TGTGCCAGCAGCCCCGGGACAGGGCGGAACACTGAAGCTTTCTTT
TRBJ2-7	NA	NA	TRBV28	CASKRGQTYEQYF	TGTGCCAGCAAGCGGGGACAGACCTACGAGCAGTACTTC
TRBJ2-2	NA	NA	TRBV9	CASSVALSGELFF	TGTGCCAGCAGCGTAGCCCTGTCCGGGGAGCTGTTTTTT
TRBJ2-5	NA	NA	TRBV3-1/TRBV3-2	CASSQAGSWYRGQETQYF	TGTGCCAGCAGCCAAGCCGGGAGTTGGTATAGAGGGCAAGAGACCCAGTACTTC
TRBJ2-5	NA	TRBD2	TRBV28	CASSPGTSGGALRVTQYF	TGTGCCAGCAGTCCCGGGACTAGCGGGGGGGCCCTAAGGGTGACCCAGTACTTC
TRBJ2-2	NA	TRBD1	TRBV18	CASSADRGQNGELFF	TGTGCCAGCTCCGCGGACAGGGGGCAGAACGGGGAGCTGTTTTTT
TRBJ1-5	NA	TRBD1	TRBV28	CASSGQGAPNQPQHF	TGTGCCAGCAGTGGACAGGGGGCGCCCAATCAGCCCCAGCATTTT
TRBJ1-1	NA	NA	TRBV18	CASRGGAGGTEAFF	TGTGCCAGCCGCGGGGGGGCTGGGGGCACTGAAGCTTTCTTT
TRBJ1-2	NA	NA	TRBV19	CASSIVSGQNYGYTF	TGTGCCAGTAGTATAGTTTCCGGACAGAATTATGGCTACACCTTC
TRBJ1-2	NA	NA	TRBV21-1	CASSKGRRPGYGYTF	TGTGCCAGCAGCAAAGGACGGAGACCTGGCTATGGCTACACCTTC
TRBJ1-2	NA	NA	TRBV7-2	CASSTHTGPSPLYGYTF	TGTGCCAGCAGCACGCATACGGGCCCATCACCTCTCTATGGCTACACCTTC
TRBJ2-3	NA	NA	TRBV2	CASRRRRVADTQYF	TGTGCCAGCAGGAGAAGGAGGGTGGCAGATACGCAGTATTTT
TRBJ2-3	NA	TRBD2	TRBV18	CASSPPGLGDTQYF	TGTGCCAGCTCACCCCCGGGACTAGGGGATACGCAGTATTTT
TRBJ1-2	NA	TRBD1	TRBV6-4	CASKIQGLANYGYTF	TGTGCCAGCAAGATACAGGGGTTGGCTAACTATGGCTACACCTTC
TRBJ1-5	NA	NA	TRBV18	CASSPSGDQPQHF	TGTGCCAGCTCACCAAGTGGGGATCAGCCCCAGCATTTT
TRBJ2-7	NA	NA	TRBV11-3	CASSLNHGLSHEQYF	TGTGCCAGCAGCTTAAACCACGGACTCTCCCACGAGCAGTACTTC
TRBJ2-1	NA	TRBD2	TRBV2	CASSVGGRYYNEQFF	TGTGCCAGCAGTGTTGGCGGGAGGTACTACAATGAGCAGTTCTTC
TRBJ2-3	NA	NA	TRBV19	CASSMESTGYRTDTQYF	TGTGCCAGTAGTATGGAATCTACGGGTTACCGCACAGATACGCAGTATTTT
TRBJ2-7	few	TRBD2	TRBV30	CALGPTSVSYEQYF	TGTGCCTTGGGTCCGACTAGCGTCTCCTACGAGCAGTACTTC
TRBJ2-3	once	NA	TRBV5-1	CASSLGGYTDTQYF	TGCGCCAGCAGCTTGGGAGGTTACACAGATACGCAGTATTTT
TRBJ2-7	NA	TRBD1	TRBV27	CASSSRQGSYEQYF	TGTGCCAGCAGTTCCCGACAGGGGAGTTACGAGCAGTACTTC
TRBJ2-3	NA	TRBD2	TRBV19	CASSIGASGGEDTQYF	TGTGCCAGTAGTATAGGAGCTAGCGGGGGGGAAGATACGCAGTATTTT
TRBJ1-2	NA	NA	TRBV6-5	CATLDLWNYGYTF	TGTGCCACCCTGGACCTCTGGAACTATGGCTACACCTTC
TRBJ2-3	NA	TRBD2	TRBV6-2/TRBV6-3	CASSYPPGGRWPDTQYF	TGTGCCAGCAGTTACCCCCCCGGCGGGAGGTGGCCAGATACGCAGTATTTT
TRBJ2-1	NA	NA	TRBV2	CASSVVRANEQFF	TGTGCCAGCAGTGTAGTCCGGGCCAATGAGCAGTTCTTC
TRBJ1-2	once	NA	TRBV7-9	CAPRGDWGGGYTF	TGTGCCCCTCGCGGGGACTGGGGTGGGGGCTACACCTTC
TRBJ1-2	NA	NA	TRBV28	CASSAPPRGYGYTF	TGTGCCAGCAGTGCCCCCCCCCGGGGCTATGGCTACACCTTC
TRBJ2-2	NA	NA	TRBV19	CASSIRRATNTGELFF	TGTGCCAGTAGTATTCGTCGGGCAACGAACACCGGGGAGCTGTTTTTT
TRBJ2-7	NA	TRBD2	TRBV15	CATSGRSRGSGAYEQYF	TGTGCCACCAGCGGACGCAGCCGGGGTAGCGGGGCCTACGAGCAGTACTTC
TRBJ1-2	NA	TRBD1	TRBV6-5	CASSYSSSGGDVGYTF	TGTGCCAGCAGTTACTCGAGCTCAGGGGGCGATGTTGGCTACACCTTC
TRBJ1-2	NA	NA	TRBV4-1	CASSQEPGTNYGYTF	TGCGCCAGCAGCCAAGAACCAGGGACAAACTATGGCTACACCTTC
TRBJ2-2	NA	TRBD1	TRBV6-6	CASSLRASRGQGASTGELFF	TGTGCCAGCAGTCTTCGGGCCTCAAGGGGACAGGGGGCGTCCACCGGGGAGCTGTTTTTT
TRBJ2-7	NA	NA	TRBV7-2	CASSLGGGIYEQYF	TGTGCCAGCAGCTTAGGCGGAGGGATCTACGAGCAGTACTTC
TRBJ1-2	NA	NA	TRBV28	CASSFEFNYGYTF	TGTGCCAGCAGTTTCGAATTTAACTATGGCTACACCTTC
TRBJ2-5	NA	NA	TRBV7-9	CASSFWGTQETQYF	TGTGCCAGCAGCTTCTGGGGGACACAAGAGACCCAGTACTTC
TRBJ2-7	NA	NA	TRBV6-1	CASSELGGEGYEQYF	TGTGCCAGCAGTGAACTAGGAGGGGAAGGCTACGAGCAGTACTTC
TRBJ2-7	NA	NA	TRBV5-5	CASSLRGTNYEQYF	TGTGCCAGCAGCTTGCGGGGAACGAACTACGAGCAGTACTTC
TRBJ2-1	NA	NA	TRBV4-3	CASSQDLPPLAGEQFF	TGCGCCAGCAGCCAAGATCTCCCCCCCCTAGCCGGTGAGCAGTTCTTC
TRBJ2-3	NA	NA	TRBV3-1/TRBV3-2	CASSQALASAQYF	TGTGCCAGCAGCCAAGCCCTGGCCTCTGCGCAGTATTTT
TRBJ2-1	NA	TRBD2	TRBV2	CASRQTSGGFQQFF	TGTGCCAGCAGGCAGACTAGCGGGGGCTTTCAGCAGTTCTTC
TRBJ2-7	NA	NA	TRBV7-2	CASSLGAGYTYEQYF	TGTGCCAGCAGCTTAGGTGCGGGTTATACCTACGAGCAGTACTTC
TRBJ2-7	NA	TRBD1	TRBV6-5	CASSTYRGSYEQYF	TGTGCCAGCAGTACCTACAGGGGCTCCTACGAGCAGTACTTC
TRBJ1-6	NA	TRBD1	TRBV5-1	CASSSTPGQSPLHF	TGCGCCAGCAGCTCCACTCCGGGACAGTCCCCCCTCCACTTT
TRBJ2-7	NA	TRBD1	TRBV5-4	CASSTGQSYEQYF	TGTGCCAGCAGCACGGGACAGTCCTACGAGCAGTACTTC
TRBJ1-2	NA	NA	TRBV28	CASKAWRELSGYTF	TGTGCCAGCAAAGCCTGGCGGGAGCTATCTGGCTACACCTTC
TRBJ1-5	NA	TRBD1	TRBV27	CASSRRTGEVFQPQHF	TGTGCCAGCAGTAGACGGACAGGGGAGGTTTTTCAGCCCCAGCATTTT
TRBJ1-4	NA	NA	TRBV19	CASSMSGTNEKLFF	TGTGCCAGTAGTATGTCGGGAACTAATGAAAAACTGTTTTTT
TRBJ2-7	once	NA	TRBV29-1	CSVELGHGVEQYF	TGCAGCGTTGAGCTGGGACATGGAGTCGAGCAGTACTTC
TRBJ1-6	NA	NA	TRBV5-6	CASNQDRSYNSPLHF	TGTGCCAGCAACCAGGACAGATCCTATAATTCACCCCTCCACTTT
TRBJ1-5	NA	NA	TRBV19	CASKWVGASNQPQHF	TGTGCCAGTAAATGGGTTGGGGCAAGCAATCAGCCCCAGCATTTT
TRBJ2-7	medium-sized	NA	TRBV19	CASSIGAGSYEQYF	TGTGCCAGTAGTATAGGCGCTGGTTCCTACGAGCAGTACTTC
TRBJ2-3	NA	TRBD2	TRBV2	CASSEPGRGGTDTQYF	TGTGCCAGCAGTGAACCAGGCCGCGGGGGGACAGATACGCAGTATTTT
TRBJ2-2	NA	NA	TRBV5-4	CASSFWGTGELFF	TGTGCCAGCAGCTTCTGGGGGACCGGGGAGCTGTTTTTT
TRBJ1-3	NA	NA	TRBV28	CASSLRPNSGNTIYF	TGTGCCAGCAGTTTACGACCTAACTCTGGAAACACCATATATTTT
TRBJ2-1	NA	TRBD1	TRBV6-6	CASTPTGAGSYNEQFF	TGTGCCAGCACCCCCACAGGGGCGGGCTCCTACAATGAGCAGTTCTTC
TRBJ2-1	once	TRBD2	TRBV27	CASIGTSGYNEQFF	TGTGCCAGCATTGGGACTAGCGGTTACAATGAGCAGTTCTTC
TRBJ1-4	once	TRBD1	TRBV25-1	CASSEYGQGEGEKLFF	TGTGCCAGCAGTGAATACGGCCAGGGGGAGGGTGAAAAACTGTTTTTT
TRBJ2-5	NA	NA	TRBV4-2	CASSQEGSRKGETQYF	TGTGCCAGCAGCCAAGAAGGGTCCCGCAAAGGGGAGACCCAGTACTTC
TRBJ2-6	NA	NA	TRBV27	CASSPLGLRDGANVLTF	TGTGCCAGCAGTCCCTTGGGGCTTCGGGACGGGGCCAACGTCCTGACTTTC